These T cell receptor beta chains were read from a single sample in a study of cytomegalovirus exposure and HLA in healthy donors. Profiled with immunoSEQ multiplex PCR; TCRdb holds only in-frame clones, not every one. The data contain approximately 180,000 clones, approximately 80% of them seen just once; the ten biggest clones take up 1.7%. The sequencing input was PBMCs. These TCRs come from a young woman in good health and CMV-seronegative. Each CDR3 is given with its conserved first and last residue. Fields, in order: V gene, J gene, CDR3 protein.

V: TRBV4-1
J: TRBJ2-5
CDR3: CASSPLGAGLETQYF

V: TRBV5-1
J: TRBJ1-6
CDR3: CASSMDSNRGSPLHF

V: TRBV21-1
J: TRBJ2-1
CDR3: CASSDRVNEQFF

V: TRBV5-1
J: TRBJ2-7
CDR3: CASSQQGAYEQYF

V: TRBV18
J: TRBJ2-7
CDR3: CASSLPGQLSYEQYF

V: TRBV30
J: TRBJ1-1
CDR3: CAGNSGDTEAFF

V: TRBV29-1
J: TRBJ2-7
CDR3: CSVETDSYEQYF

V: TRBV6-5
J: TRBJ2-5
CDR3: CASSYSPGTSYETQYF

V: TRBV5-8
J: TRBJ2-3
CDR3: CASSFHLSGRPTDTQYF

V: TRBV4-3
J: TRBJ1-1
CDR3: CASSQSSRSGSEAFF

V: TRBV29-1
J: TRBJ1-5
CDR3: CSVMEGYGNQPQHF

V: TRBV28
J: TRBJ2-7
CDR3: CASSATGSDYEQYF

V: TRBV30
J: TRBJ2-7
CDR3: CAWSVLGATLVDEQYF

V: TRBV5-1
J: TRBJ2-3
CDR3: CASSLTDTQYF

V: TRBV4-1
J: TRBJ2-7
CDR3: CASSLTGTTWYEQYF

V: TRBV18
J: TRBJ2-7
CDR3: CASSPTPGQGPYEQYF

V: TRBV30
J: TRBJ1-6
CDR3: CAWSVGYNSPLHF

V: TRBV4-3
J: TRBJ1-2
CDR3: CASSQEEGLGNYGYTF

V: TRBV7-8
J: TRBJ1-4
CDR3: CASSFAQYSTNEKLFF

V: TRBV11-3
J: TRBJ2-3
CDR3: CASSFTDTQYF

V: TRBV6-6
J: TRBJ2-1
CDR3: CASRSKREVTYNEQFF

V: TRBV18
J: TRBJ2-1
CDR3: CASSLPARDNEQFF

V: TRBV27
J: TRBJ1-2
CDR3: CASSPRTGTHGYTF

V: TRBV11-3
J: TRBJ1-1
CDR3: CASSPAQGYSEAFF

V: TRBV29-1
J: TRBJ1-1
CDR3: CSVAAGYTEAFF

V: TRBV7-9
J: TRBJ2-1
CDR3: CASSSSGSHNEQFF

V: TRBV4-2
J: TRBJ1-4
CDR3: CASSQDHRQGPNEKLFF

V: TRBV7-7
J: TRBJ2-1
CDR3: CASSPLHNEQFF

V: TRBV4-3
J: TRBJ1-5
CDR3: CASSPRSGGGQPQHF

V: TRBV28
J: TRBJ1-1
CDR3: CASSRSEAFF

V: TRBV6-5
J: TRBJ2-7
CDR3: CASSPAGRGLHEQYF

V: TRBV11-3
J: TRBJ2-1
CDR3: CASSLASGRHEQFF

V: TRBV27
J: TRBJ1-2
CDR3: CASSYTSGSANYGYTF

V: TRBV27
J: TRBJ2-1
CDR3: CASSWARGRESNEQFF

V: TRBV5-6
J: TRBJ2-7
CDR3: CASSFRQNSYEQYF

V: TRBV30
J: TRBJ1-2
CDR3: CAWSVQGQAKGYTF

V: TRBV27
J: TRBJ2-1
CDR3: CASSLLPGLAGVYGLNEQFF

V: TRBV4-3
J: TRBJ2-1
CDR3: CASSLQGIENNEQFF

V: TRBV9
J: TRBJ1-1
CDR3: CASSVVAKGGAFF

V: TRBV19
J: TRBJ2-7
CDR3: CASSDPGQGTYEQYF

V: TRBV4-3
J: TRBJ2-1
CDR3: CASSPTTPTDPGLAGGLDEQFF

V: TRBV18
J: TRBJ1-3
CDR3: CASSPPPGNTIYF

V: TRBV6-6
J: TRBJ1-4
CDR3: CASSYSRGWEKLFF

V: TRBV4-2
J: TRBJ1-3
CDR3: CASSHLDRDSGNTIYF

V: TRBV7-9
J: TRBJ1-2
CDR3: CSSDGTGTGGSGYTF

V: TRBV5-5
J: TRBJ2-3
CDR3: CASSKKTSGASTDTQYF

V: TRBV30
J: TRBJ1-5
CDR3: CASDPGGGGNQPQHF

V: TRBV19
J: TRBJ1-4
CDR3: CASSRRQGVEKLFF

V: TRBV29-1
J: TRBJ1-2
CDR3: CSVRGLYGYTF

V: TRBV5-1
J: TRBJ1-1
CDR3: CASSPRTGPISNTEAFF

V: TRBV15
J: TRBJ1-2
CDR3: CATSRWDSGHYGYTF

V: TRBV28
J: TRBJ1-2
CDR3: CASSLGLNYGYTF

V: TRBV11-3
J: TRBJ2-1
CDR3: CASSLVQGAWNEQFF

V: TRBV4-3
J: TRBJ2-7
CDR3: CASSQGAGVYEQYF

V: TRBV6-5
J: TRBJ1-2
CDR3: CASSYGGSYGYTF

V: TRBV4-1
J: TRBJ2-4
CDR3: CASSQGGQAGTKNIQYF

V: TRBV18
J: TRBJ2-3
CDR3: CASSPVTVRTSGSTDTQYF

V: TRBV11-3
J: TRBJ1-4
CDR3: CASSLGRGRTNEKLFF

V: TRBV11-2
J: TRBJ2-2
CDR3: CASSRDRGLGLNTGELFF

V: TRBV2
J: TRBJ1-2
CDR3: CASRPGQGTKGYTF